This is a list of T cell receptor beta chains from one sample in a study of vaccination effects on CD4 cells after COVID-19. Their specific antigens are unknown. The assay was immunoSEQ multiplex PCR, and TCRdb's table has in-frame clones only and misses some. The repertoire holds about 14,000 clones, with roughly 78% as singletons. The starting material was CD4+ T cells from PBMCs cultured with HCoV-NL63 spike peptides, obtained after COVID-19 vaccination. These receptors came from a human donor who had a prior SARS-CoV-2 infection. CDR3s include the opening cysteine and the closing phenylalanine or tryptophan. Each record gives: clone size, CDR3 length, V gene, J gene, D gene, CDR3 protein, CDR3 DNA. A D gene is named only where the DNA matches it firmly. Expanded clones get a size class; other rows say once, few or many, or leave the size out.

abundance: .; len: 12; v_gene: TRBV2; j_gene: TRBJ2-7; d_gene: .; CDR3aa: CASGRFGNEQYF; CDR3nt: TGTGCCAGCGGACGGTTTGGAAACGAGCAGTACTTC
abundance: .; len: 15; v_gene: TRBV6-5; j_gene: TRBJ1-5; d_gene: .; CDR3aa: CASSSLARRDQPQHF; CDR3nt: TGTGCCAGCAGTAGCTTGGCCCGTCGGGATCAGCCCCAGCATTTT
abundance: .; len: 16; v_gene: TRBV19; j_gene: TRBJ1-5; d_gene: .; CDR3aa: CASSLMGSRSYQPQHF; CDR3nt: TGTGCCAGTAGCCTCATGGGGAGTCGTAGCTATCAGCCCCAGCATTTT
abundance: .; len: 13; v_gene: TRBV29-1; j_gene: TRBJ2-1; d_gene: TRBD1; CDR3aa: CSVEGLRGPAQFF; CDR3nt: TGCAGCGTTGAAGGGCTGAGGGGGCCTGCGCAGTTCTTC
abundance: once; len: 15; v_gene: TRBV7-3; j_gene: TRBJ2-1; d_gene: .; CDR3aa: CASSLTGTDYNEQFF; CDR3nt: TGTGCCAGCAGCTTAACGGGGACTGACTACAATGAGCAGTTCTTC
abundance: .; len: 14; v_gene: TRBV3-1/TRBV3-2; j_gene: TRBJ1-2; d_gene: .; CDR3aa: CASSPDGWNYGYTF; CDR3nt: TGTGCCAGCAGCCCTGACGGGTGGAACTATGGCTACACCTTC
abundance: .; len: 13; v_gene: TRBV24-1; j_gene: TRBJ2-7; d_gene: .; CDR3aa: CATSDRQTYEQYF; CDR3nt: TGTGCCACCAGTGATCGACAGACCTACGAGCAGTACTTC
abundance: .; len: 17; v_gene: TRBV24-1; j_gene: TRBJ2-5; d_gene: TRBD2; CDR3aa: CATSDPGLAGGLETQYF; CDR3nt: TGTGCCACCAGTGACCCGGGACTAGCGGGAGGGCTGGAGACCCAGTACTTC
abundance: .; len: 13; v_gene: TRBV27; j_gene: TRBJ1-5; d_gene: .; CDR3aa: CASSSGGGQPQHF; CDR3nt: TGTGCCAGCAGTTCGGGGGGAGGTCAGCCCCAGCATTTT
abundance: .; len: 15; v_gene: TRBV9; j_gene: TRBJ2-3; d_gene: .; CDR3aa: CASSVGDRDLDTQYF; CDR3nt: TGTGCCAGCAGCGTAGGAGACAGGGACTTGGATACGCAGTATTTT
abundance: .; len: 13; v_gene: TRBV6-5; j_gene: TRBJ1-6; d_gene: .; CDR3aa: CASRESYNSPLHF; CDR3nt: TGTGCCAGCAGGGAGAGTTATAATTCACCCCTCCACTTT
abundance: few; len: 17; v_gene: TRBV10-3; j_gene: TRBJ1-1; d_gene: TRBD1; CDR3aa: CAISEPQQGGIVTEAFF; CDR3nt: TGTGCCATCAGTGAGCCACAACAGGGGGGGATTGTGACTGAAGCTTTCTTT
abundance: .; len: 15; v_gene: TRBV24-1; j_gene: TRBJ2-2; d_gene: TRBD1; CDR3aa: CATHTGDGGPGELFF; CDR3nt: TGTGCCACCCATACAGGGGACGGAGGCCCCGGGGAGCTGTTTTTT
abundance: .; len: 14; v_gene: TRBV28; j_gene: TRBJ2-5; d_gene: .; CDR3aa: CASSLWALGATQYF; CDR3nt: TGTGCCAGCAGTTTATGGGCCTTGGGAGCGACCCAGTACTTC
abundance: .; len: 14; v_gene: TRBV4-3; j_gene: TRBJ1-6; d_gene: .; CDR3aa: CASSQVQSNSPLHF; CDR3nt: TGCGCCAGCAGCCAAGTACAGTCGAATTCACCCCTCCACTTT
abundance: .; len: 17; v_gene: TRBV11-3; j_gene: TRBJ2-3; d_gene: TRBD2; CDR3aa: CASSLDEIAGLTDTQYF; CDR3nt: TGTGCCAGCAGCTTAGATGAGATAGCGGGACTCACAGATACGCAGTATTTT
abundance: few; len: 16; v_gene: TRBV18; j_gene: TRBJ2-5; d_gene: .; CDR3aa: CASSPFFGGNDETQYF; CDR3nt: TGTGCCAGCTCACCATTTTTTGGGGGGAACGACGAGACCCAGTACTTC
abundance: .; len: 15; v_gene: TRBV10-2; j_gene: TRBJ1-4; d_gene: .; CDR3aa: CASSEFQGANEKLFF; CDR3nt: TGCGCCAGCAGTGAGTTTCAGGGAGCTAATGAAAAACTGTTTTTT
abundance: few; len: 14; v_gene: TRBV3-1/TRBV3-2; j_gene: TRBJ2-7; d_gene: TRBD2; CDR3aa: CASSQDWEGHEQYF; CDR3nt: TGTGCCAGCAGCCAAGATTGGGAGGGTCACGAGCAGTACTTC
abundance: .; len: 16; v_gene: TRBV19; j_gene: TRBJ1-2; d_gene: TRBD1; CDR3aa: CASTVPGQGTFYGYTF; CDR3nt: TGTGCCAGTACCGTCCCGGGACAGGGGACTTTCTATGGCTACACCTTC
abundance: .; len: 12; v_gene: TRBV25-1; j_gene: TRBJ1-3; d_gene: .; CDR3aa: CASKSSGNTIYF; CDR3nt: TGTGCCAGCAAGAGCTCTGGAAACACCATATATTTT
abundance: once; len: 13; v_gene: TRBV9; j_gene: TRBJ2-1; d_gene: .; CDR3aa: CASSVVPQLEQFF; CDR3nt: TGTGCCAGCAGCGTAGTCCCCCAGTTAGAGCAGTTCTTC
abundance: .; len: 15; v_gene: TRBV3-1/TRBV3-2; j_gene: TRBJ1-4; d_gene: TRBD1; CDR3aa: CASSPGQGSYEKLFF; CDR3nt: TGTGCCAGCAGCCCCGGACAGGGATCATATGAAAAACTGTTTTTT
abundance: .; len: 15; v_gene: TRBV24-1; j_gene: TRBJ2-5; d_gene: TRBD1; CDR3aa: CATSGQNRGQETQYF; CDR3nt: TGTGCCACCAGTGGCCAAAACAGGGGGCAGGAGACCCAGTACTTC
abundance: .; len: 16; v_gene: TRBV18; j_gene: TRBJ1-3; d_gene: .; CDR3aa: CASSPNQGSSGNTIYF; CDR3nt: TGTGCCAGCTCACCCAATCAGGGATCCTCTGGAAACACCATATATTTT
abundance: .; len: 15; v_gene: TRBV18; j_gene: TRBJ2-3; d_gene: TRBD2; CDR3aa: CASSGSGGAEDTQYF; CDR3nt: TGTGCCAGCTCAGGTAGCGGGGGGGCCGAAGATACGCAGTATTTT
abundance: .; len: 15; v_gene: TRBV21-1; j_gene: TRBJ2-7; d_gene: .; CDR3aa: CASSNIAGFSYEQYF; CDR3nt: TGTGCCAGCAGCAACATAGCGGGGTTCTCCTACGAGCAGTACTTC
abundance: .; len: 15; v_gene: TRBV6-5; j_gene: TRBJ1-6; d_gene: TRBD1; CDR3aa: CASRRKGGNQSPLHF; CDR3nt: TGTGCCAGCAGGCGAAAAGGGGGCAATCAGTCACCCCTCCACTTT
abundance: .; len: 14; v_gene: TRBV7-2; j_gene: TRBJ2-1; d_gene: .; CDR3aa: CASSSQPGGVEQFF; CDR3nt: TGTGCCAGCAGCTCCCAACCCGGGGGCGTTGAGCAGTTCTTC
abundance: .; len: 17; v_gene: TRBV7-2; j_gene: TRBJ2-5; d_gene: TRBD2; CDR3aa: CASSLAYGGGLQETQYF; CDR3nt: TGTGCCAGCAGCTTAGCGTATGGGGGGGGACTTCAAGAGACCCAGTACTTC
abundance: few; len: 15; v_gene: TRBV7-9; j_gene: TRBJ2-1; d_gene: .; CDR3aa: CASSFQGENYNEQFF; CDR3nt: TGTGCCAGCAGCTTCCAAGGGGAGAATTACAATGAGCAGTTCTTC